This section outlines one T cell receptor (beta chain) sequence together with its context. Its antigen is currently unknown. These data come from a study of T-cell memory formation after mild COVID-19. Overall study: TCR clusters were mostly donor specific. General study results and limits: Among CD4+ contracting clones, most were CM and EM, and CD8+ ones EMRA. There was a balanced CD4/CD8 profile in clones contracting day 15 to 85, and later expanders leaned CD4+. Cross-reactive memory seemingly joined, as some responding clones were found in pre-infection memory.

TCRdb re-analysed the 5' RACE reads in MiXCR, keeping a single row per CDR3 protein. This table has around 130,000 distinct CDR3 sequences, around a sixth appearing once. Germline loops: CDR1 LNHDA, CDR2 SQIVND (reference sequence). Trimming removed 6 bases from V and 1 base from J, with 9 bases in between. This CDR3 has 14 amino acids. The sequence derives from an adult woman who had mild COVID-19 (a few samples of this study predate the infection). Cell type and time point are not known. The sequenced sample was PBMCs or a T cell subset sorted from them (not recorded which). V gene TRBV19 combines with J gene TRBJ2-2, with D tentatively TRBD2 (6 bases). The CDR3 sequence is CASRRRENTGELFF. CDR3 coding DNA: TGTGCCAGTAGGCGGAGGGAGAACACCGGGGAGCTGTTTTTT. Looking up the rest from reference TRBV19 and TRBJ2-2 gives the full variable domain: DGGITQSPKYLFRKEGQNVTLSCEQNLNHDAMYWYRQDPGQGLRLIYYSQIVNDFQKGDIAEGYSVSREKKESFPLTVTSAQKNPTAFYLCASRRRENTGELFFGEGSRLTVL.